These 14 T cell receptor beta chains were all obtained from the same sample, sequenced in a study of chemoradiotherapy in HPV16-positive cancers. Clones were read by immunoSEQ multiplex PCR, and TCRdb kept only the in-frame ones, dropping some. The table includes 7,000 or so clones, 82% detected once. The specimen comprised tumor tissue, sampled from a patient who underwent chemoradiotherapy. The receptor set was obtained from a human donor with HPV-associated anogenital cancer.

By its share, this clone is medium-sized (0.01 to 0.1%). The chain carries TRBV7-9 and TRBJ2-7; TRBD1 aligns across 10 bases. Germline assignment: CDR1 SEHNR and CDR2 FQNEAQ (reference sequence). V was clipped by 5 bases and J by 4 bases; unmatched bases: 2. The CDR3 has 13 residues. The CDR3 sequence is CASSRQGAYEQYF. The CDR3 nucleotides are TGTGCCAGCAGCAGACAGGGGGCGTACGAGCAGTACTTC.

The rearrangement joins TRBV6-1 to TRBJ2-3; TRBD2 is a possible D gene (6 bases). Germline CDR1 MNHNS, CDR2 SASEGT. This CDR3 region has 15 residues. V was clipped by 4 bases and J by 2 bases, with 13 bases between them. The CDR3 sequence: CASSAGVGHTDTQYF. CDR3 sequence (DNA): TGTGCCAGCAGTGCGGGGGTTGGGCACACAGATACGCAGTATTTT.

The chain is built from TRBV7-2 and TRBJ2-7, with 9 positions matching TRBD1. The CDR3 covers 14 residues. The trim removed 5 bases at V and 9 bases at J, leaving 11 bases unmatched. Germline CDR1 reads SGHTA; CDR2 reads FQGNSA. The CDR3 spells CASSRATGGLRQYF. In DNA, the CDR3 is TGTGCCAGCAGCCGAGCAACAGGGGGCTTACGGCAGTACTTC. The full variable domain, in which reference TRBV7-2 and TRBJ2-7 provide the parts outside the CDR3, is GAGVSQSPSNKVTEKGKDVELRCDPISGHTALYWYRQSLGQGLEFLIYFQGNSAPDKSGLPSDRFSAERTGGSVSTLTIQRTQQEDSAVYLCASSRATGGLRQYFGPGTRLTVT.

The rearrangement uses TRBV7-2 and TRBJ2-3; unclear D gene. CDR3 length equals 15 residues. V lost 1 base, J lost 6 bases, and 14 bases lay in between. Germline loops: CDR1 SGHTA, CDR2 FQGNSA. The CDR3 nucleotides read TGTGCCAGCAGCTTAGACCCGGAACCGATTGATACGCAGTATTTT. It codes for CASSLDPEPIDTQYF.

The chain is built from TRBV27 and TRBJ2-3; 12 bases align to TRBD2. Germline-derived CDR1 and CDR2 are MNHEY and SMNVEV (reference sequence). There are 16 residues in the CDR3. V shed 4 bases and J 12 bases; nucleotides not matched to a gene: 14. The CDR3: CASSSPSLLLAGGQYF. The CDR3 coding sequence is TGTGCCAGCAGTTCGCCCTCCCTTTTACTAGCGGGGGGACAGTATTTT.

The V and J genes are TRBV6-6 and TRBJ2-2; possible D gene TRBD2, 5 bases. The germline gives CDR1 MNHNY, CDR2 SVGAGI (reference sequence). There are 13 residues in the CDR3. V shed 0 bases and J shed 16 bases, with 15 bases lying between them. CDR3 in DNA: TGTGCCAGCAGTTACTCTACCTCGGGGTGGAGGTTTTTT. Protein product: CASSYSTSGWRFF.

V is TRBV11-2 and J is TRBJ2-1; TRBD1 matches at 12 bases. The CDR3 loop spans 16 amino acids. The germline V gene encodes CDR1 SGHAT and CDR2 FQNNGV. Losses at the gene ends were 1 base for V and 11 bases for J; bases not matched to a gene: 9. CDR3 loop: CASSLVGTGGWEQQFF. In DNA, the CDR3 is TGTGCCAGCAGCTTAGTGGGGACAGGGGGCTGGGAACAGCAGTTCTTC.

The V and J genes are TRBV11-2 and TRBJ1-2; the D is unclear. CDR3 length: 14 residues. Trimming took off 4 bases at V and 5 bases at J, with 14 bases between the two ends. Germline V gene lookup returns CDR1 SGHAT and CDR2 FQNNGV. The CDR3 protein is CASSSNTELYGYTF. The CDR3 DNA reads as TGTGCCAGCAGCTCGAATACCGAGTTGTATGGCTACACCTTC.

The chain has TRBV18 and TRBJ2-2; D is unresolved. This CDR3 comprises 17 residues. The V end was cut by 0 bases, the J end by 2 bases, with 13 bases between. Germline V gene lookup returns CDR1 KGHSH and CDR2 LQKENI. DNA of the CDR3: TGTGCCAGCTCACCACCGGGCCCATCACATAACACCGGGGAGCTGTTTTTT. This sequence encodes CASSPPGPSHNTGELFF.

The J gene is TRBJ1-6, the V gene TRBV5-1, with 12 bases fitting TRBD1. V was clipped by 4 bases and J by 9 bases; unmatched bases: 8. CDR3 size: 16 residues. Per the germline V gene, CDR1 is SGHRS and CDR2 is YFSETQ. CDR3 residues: CASSGGQGARGSPLHF. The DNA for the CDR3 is TGCGCCAGCAGCGGGGGACAGGGGGCTAGAGGTTCACCCCTCCACTTT.

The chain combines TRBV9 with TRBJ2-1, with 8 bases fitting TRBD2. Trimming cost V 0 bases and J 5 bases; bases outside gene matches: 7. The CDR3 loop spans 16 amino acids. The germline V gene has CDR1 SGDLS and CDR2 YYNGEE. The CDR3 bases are TGTGCCAGCAGCGTAGAGGCGGGGGGAGGTAACAATGAGCAGTTCTTC. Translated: CASSVEAGGGNNEQFF.

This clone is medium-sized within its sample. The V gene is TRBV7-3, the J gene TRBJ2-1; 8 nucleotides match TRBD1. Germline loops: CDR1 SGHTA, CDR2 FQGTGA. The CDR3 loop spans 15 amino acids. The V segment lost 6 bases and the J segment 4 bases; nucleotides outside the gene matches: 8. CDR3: CASSSSTGDYNEQFF. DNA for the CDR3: TGTGCCAGCAGTTCCTCGACAGGGGATTACAATGAGCAGTTCTTC. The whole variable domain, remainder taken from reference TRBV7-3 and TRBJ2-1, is GAGVSQTPSNKVTEKGKYVELRCDPISGHTALYWYRQSLGQGPEFLIYFQGTGAADDSGLPNDRFFAVRPEGSVSTLKIQRTERGDSAVYLCASSSSTGDYNEQFFGPGTRLTVL.

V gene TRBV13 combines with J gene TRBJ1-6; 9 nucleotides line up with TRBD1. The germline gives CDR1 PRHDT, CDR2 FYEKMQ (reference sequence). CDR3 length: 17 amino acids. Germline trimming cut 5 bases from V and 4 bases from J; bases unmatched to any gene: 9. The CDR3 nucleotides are TGTGCCAGCAGCGTATCCCGGGGACAGGGTTATAATTCACCCCTCCACTTT. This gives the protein CASSVSRGQGYNSPLHF.

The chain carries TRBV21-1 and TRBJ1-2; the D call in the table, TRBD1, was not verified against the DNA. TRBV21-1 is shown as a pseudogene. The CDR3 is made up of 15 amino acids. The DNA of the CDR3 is TGTGCCAGCAGCAGTCGGCCGGGACAGAACTATGGCTACACCTTC. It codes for CASSSRPGQNYGYTF.